One and the same sample provided the 25 T cell receptor beta chains below, sequenced in a study of human T cells and chemical hapten exposure. Sample time point: pre-sensitization, week 0. Treatment specified: therapeutic diphenylcyclopropenone sensitization with weekly scalp DPC. TCRdb re-derived calls from the RACE reads in MiXCR, one entry per CDR3 protein. This sample carries roughly 110,000 distinct CDR3 sequences, around 12% of them seen once, and the ten largest clones take around 1.6%. This material consisted of whole blood, taken in connection with sensitization to the hapten diphenylcyclopropenone (DPC). The receptors come from a woman aged 45-59 years with alopecia areata. Some clones in this sample may be carry-over from other donors' samples.

The chain links TRBV6-5 to TRBJ1-1; D gene uncertain. Germline CDR1 reads MNHEY; CDR2 reads SVGAGI. The CDR3 loop spans 14 amino acids. Trimming left V 0 bases short and J 5 bases short, with 10 bases between. The CDR3 is CASSYSITQTEAFF. CDR3 sequence (DNA): TGTGCCAGCAGTTACTCGATTACCCAGACTGAAGCTTTCTTT.

The rearrangement links TRBV6-2 or TRBV6-3 to TRBJ1-4; 7 positions match TRBD1. The CDR3 is made up of 14 amino acids. The ends lost 6 bases at V and 10 bases at J; junction bases unmatched: 11. Per germline, CDR1 MNHEY and CDR2 SVGEGT. The CDR3 sequence is CASSPGQTFGKLFF. Here the CDR3 DNA reads TGTGCCAGCAGCCCGGGACAGACTTTTGGAAAACTGTTTTTT.

This chain links TRBV6-2 or TRBV6-3 with TRBJ1-1; possible D gene TRBD1, 6 bases. Per the germline V gene, CDR1 is MNHEY and CDR2 is SVGEGT. Trimming cost V 9 bases and J 5 bases, with 10 bases left between them. The CDR3 runs to 11 residues. The CDR3: CASIQGTEAFF. CDR3 coding DNA: TGTGCCAGTATACAGGGAACTGAAGCTTTCTTT.

The V and J genes are TRBV7-2 and TRBJ2-1; 9 positions agree with TRBD2. Germline V CDR1 and CDR2: SGHTA, FQGNSA. Trimming removed 1 base from V and 7 bases from J; junction bases left unmatched: 8. The CDR3 has 16 amino acids. The DNA for the CDR3 is TGTGCCAGCAGCTTAGGAGATCGCGGGGGGGCAAATGAGCAGTTCTTC. It yields the protein CASSLGDRGGANEQFF.

This clonotype was counted a few times. The genes are TRBV7-2 and TRBJ1-2; the D is unclear. Germline V gene data show CDR1 as SGHTA and CDR2 as FQGNSA. The germline V and J ends were trimmed by 1 base and 6 bases, with 6 bases remaining between them. The CDR3 has 12 amino acids. CDR3 coding DNA: TGTGCCAGCAGCTTAGTGAGCCATGGCTACACCTTC. It is translated as CASSLVSHGYTF.

This clonotype has ten or more counts. The chain has TRBV6-2 or TRBV6-3 and TRBJ2-3; TRBD2 matches at 10 bases. The CDR3 covers 15 residues. V gave up 7 bases and J gave up 2 bases; unmatched junction bases: 6. Germline CDR1 MNHEY, CDR2 SVGEGT. The CDR3 loop reads CASTGGTSVTDTQYF. CDR3 DNA sequence: TGTGCCAGCACCGGGGGGACTAGCGTCACAGATACGCAGTATTTT.

In DNA, the CDR3 is TGTGCCAGCAGCCAAGGGACCGATAACTATGGCTACACCTTC. Translated, it gives CASSQGTDNYGYTF. The chain employs TRBV4-2 and TRBJ1-2, with no clear D. CDR3 length: 14 amino acids. V was pared by 1 base and J by 1 base, with 7 bases between. Germline CDR1 is LGHNA and CDR2 is YNFKEQ.

The V call is TRBV19, the J call TRBJ2-7; a possible D gene is TRBD2 (5 bases). V lost 0 bases to trimming and J lost 3 bases, with 15 bases between them. This CDR3 is 16 amino acids long. The germline gives CDR1 LNHDA, CDR2 SQIVND (reference sequence). The CDR3 sequence is CASSIDHGEPYYEQYF. The CDR3 DNA sequence: TGTGCCAGTAGTATAGATCACGGGGAGCCCTACTACGAGCAGTACTTC.

This clonotype turned up a few times. This chain links TRBV28 with TRBJ2-7; D is undetermined. Germline lookup yields CDR1 MDHEN and CDR2 SYDVKM. V shed 4 bases and J shed 4 bases, with 11 bases lying between them. This CDR3 has 13 residues. Written as DNA, the CDR3 is TGTGCCAGCAGTTCTTTAGACTCTTACGAGCAGTACTTC. Amino acid sequence: CASSSLDSYEQYF. The full variable domain, with the rest looked up from reference TRBV28 and TRBJ2-7, is DVKVTQSSRYLVKRTGEKVFLECVQDMDHENMFWYRQDPGLGLRLIYFSYDVKMKEKGDIPEGYSVSREKKERFSLILESASTNQTSMYLCASSSLDSYEQYFGPGTRLTVT.

The chain carries TRBV15 and TRBJ1-1, with D unclear. The CDR3 has 14 residues. Trimming shortened V by 0 bases and J by 4 bases, and 9 bases separated the two germline ends. Germline CDR1 is LNHNV and CDR2 is YYDKDF (reference sequence). The CDR3 region has the DNA TGTGCCACCAGCAGAGATACGGCGGGCACTGAAGCTTTCTTT. It encodes CATSRDTAGTEAFF.

This clonotype was seen at least ten times. The V gene is TRBV28, the J gene TRBJ2-3; D gene ambiguous. The CDR3 contains 15 residues. Trimming left V 5 bases short and J 2 bases short, with 14 bases between. Germline CDR1 is MDHEN and CDR2 is SYDVKM. The CDR3 DNA sequence: TGTGCCAGCAGTCCCCGACACGGAAACACAGATACGCAGTATTTT. Translating gives CASSPRHGNTDTQYF.

This clonotype was detected many times. The chain combines TRBV12-3 or TRBV12-4 with TRBJ2-2, with D unresolved. There are 12 residues in the CDR3. V was shortened by 6 bases and J by 2 bases, with 4 bases between the two germline ends. The CDR3 is CASSLNTGELFF. The CDR3 DNA is TGTGCCAGCAGCCTCAACACCGGGGAGCTGTTTTTT.

For the CDR3, the DNA is TGTGCCAGCAGCACGGGACTAGCGGACCAAGAGACCCAGTACTTC. Amino acid sequence: CASSTGLADQETQYF. The chain carries TRBV21-1 and TRBJ2-5; the table's TRBD2 call for D was not verified on the DNA. TRBV21-1 is recorded as a pseudogene. CDR3 length equals 15 residues.

This clonotype was counted only a few times. V is TRBV27 and J is TRBJ1-5; no clear D gene. With 2 bases removed from V and 3 bases from J, the gap between germline ends came to 11 bases. Germline V CDR1 and CDR2: MNHEY, SMNVEV (reference sequence). The CDR3 is 15 residues long. This CDR3 is CASSLTRGINQPQHF. In DNA form, the CDR3 reads TGTGCCAGCAGTTTAACCCGCGGTATCAATCAGCCCCAGCATTTT.

This clonotype was seen a few times. This chain uses TRBV18 with TRBJ1-4, with D maybe TRBD1 (5 bases). The CDR3 is made up of 14 amino acids. Trimming removed 2 bases from V and 6 bases from J, with 10 bases in between. In germline, CDR1 is KGHSH, CDR2 LQKENI. In nucleotides, the CDR3 is TGTGCCAGCTCACCAAGACAGCCTCATGAAAAACTGTTTTTT. Its protein is CASSPRQPHEKLFF.

The sample holds a few counts of this clonotype. J is TRBJ2-4 and V is TRBV28, with TRBD2 as a possible D gene (5 bases). The CDR3 sequence is 17 residues long. Germline lookup yields CDR1 MDHEN and CDR2 SYDVKM. Trimming took off 5 bases at V and 1 base at J, with 18 bases between the two ends. The CDR3 reads CASSLLTSGMAKNIQYF. The DNA of the CDR3 is TGTGCCAGCAGTCTCCTCACTAGTGGAATGGCCAAAAACATTCAGTACTTC.

The chain employs TRBV7-2 and TRBJ1-1; D is possibly TRBD1 (5 bases). Trimming removed 3 bases from V and 4 bases from J, with 9 bases in between. Per the germline V gene, CDR1 is SGHTA and CDR2 is FQGNSA. The CDR3 runs 13 residues. The CDR3, as DNA: TGTGCCAGCAGCTTCGCGGGGGGCACTGAAGCTTTCTTT. This encodes CASSFAGGTEAFF.

This chain uses TRBV28 with TRBJ2-3; no clear D gene. Trimming pared 7 bases from V and 1 base from J, leaving 6 bases between. CDR1 is MDHEN, CDR2 SYDVKM, per germline. This CDR3 region has 12 residues. CDR3: CASTAGTDTQYF. CDR3 sequence (DNA): TGTGCCAGCACGGCAGGCACAGATACGCAGTATTTT.

This rearrangement joins TRBV9 to TRBJ2-5; D gene unclear. Germline values: CDR1 SGDLS, CDR2 YYNGEE. The CDR3 runs to 14 residues. V lost 0 bases to trimming and J lost 1 base, with 7 bases between them. In DNA form, the CDR3 reads TGTGCCAGCAGCGTAGGCATGAGCCAAGAGACCCAGTACTTC. Protein sequence: CASSVGMSQETQYF. The whole variable domain, remainder taken from reference TRBV9 and TRBJ2-5, is DSGVTQTPKHLITATGQRVTLRCSPRSGDLSVYWYQQSLDQGLQFLIQYYNGEERAKGNILERFSAQQFPDLHSELNLSSLELGDSALYFCASSVGMSQETQYFGPGTRLLVL.

This sequence joins TRBV7-6 and TRBJ2-1; 7 nucleotides line up with TRBD1. V lost 5 bases to trimming and J lost 3 bases; unmatched junction nucleotides: 7. CDR1 and CDR2 (germline): SGHVS, FNYEAQ. The CDR3 is 15 amino acids. Written as DNA, the CDR3 is TGTGCCAGCAGCGAGACAGGGTCCAACTACAATGAGCAGTTCTTC. Encoded protein: CASSETGSNYNEQFF. Full variable domain (missing parts from reference TRBV7-6 and TRBJ2-1): GAGVSQSPRYKVTKRGQDVALRCDPISGHVSLYWYRQALGQGPEFLTYFNYEAQQDKSGLPNDRFSAERPEGSISTLTIQRTEQRDSAMYRCASSETGSNYNEQFFGPGTRLTVL.

This clonotype was observed a handful of times. The rearrangement links TRBV7-9 to TRBJ2-3; D is ambiguous. The germline V gene encodes CDR1 SEHNR and CDR2 FQNEAQ (reference sequence). Between the trimmed V and J ends, which lost 1 base and 2 bases, there was a span of 7 bases. CDR3 length: 14 residues. DNA of the CDR3: TGTGCCAGCAGCTTAGAATTACCCACAGATACGCAGTATTTT. It encodes CASSLELPTDTQYF.

The chain couples TRBV4-3 to TRBJ2-7; possible D gene TRBD1, 5 bases. The germline gives CDR1 LGHNA, CDR2 YSLEER. V was pared by 1 base and J by 2 bases, with 18 bases between. The CDR3 has 17 residues. In DNA, the CDR3 is TGCGCCAGCAGCCAAGGAAGACAGACCACTCCGGCCTACGAGCAGTACTTC. Encoded protein: CASSQGRQTTPAYEQYF.

This chain joins TRBV6-1 and TRBJ1-2; D might be TRBD1 (5 bases). V lost 6 bases and J lost 3, with 11 bases in between. CDR1 is MNHNS, CDR2 SASEGT, per germline. The CDR3 is made up of 13 amino acids. The CDR3 loop reads CASRTDIYYGYTF. CDR3 coding DNA: TGTGCCAGCAGGACGGACATCTACTATGGCTACACCTTC.

This clonotype was counted between two and nine times. This chain uses TRBV4-1 with TRBJ1-4; the D is unclear. Germline CDR1 MGHRA, CDR2 YSYEKL. The CDR3 has 16 amino acids. The V gene lost 1 base and the J gene lost 0 bases, with 9 bases spanning the gap. The CDR3 reads CASSQGTVATNEKLFF. The DNA of the CDR3 is TGCGCCAGCAGCCAAGGGACGGTTGCAACTAATGAAAAACTGTTTTTT.

This clonotype was detected a few times. The V and J genes are TRBV6-5 and TRBJ2-3, with 8 bases matching TRBD1. Germline trimming cut 6 bases from V and 4 bases from J; bases unmatched to any gene: 6. CDR3 length: 14 residues. CDR1 is MNHEY and CDR2 is SVGAGI in the germline V gene. The CDR3 protein is CASRTGVKADTQYF. DNA for the CDR3: TGTGCCAGCAGGACAGGGGTTAAGGCAGATACGCAGTATTTT.